This TCR beta chain was obtained from a study of T cells in Graves' hyperthyroidism and ophthalmopathy. Study context: Before treatment of any kind, peripheral blood was taken at initial diagnosis. Whole-study findings and limits: In the blood, most expanded thyroid clonotypes above 0.001 appeared as well.

Ten or more counts support this clonotype. What it binds is not known. Trimming cost V 5 bases and J 3 bases, with 14 bases left between them. Germline V gene sequence: CDR1 SGHTA, CDR2 FQGNSA. The CDR3 has 15 amino acids. Diagnostic decisions used clinical symptoms, serum thyroxine and TRAb, thyroid ultrasound and orbital computed tomography. Amplified TCR beta CDR3 regions came from RNA transcripts. First-round RT-PCR of the TCR CDR3 relied on the HTBI primer set. A single record per CDR3 protein comes from TCRdb applying MiXCR to the multiplex PCR reads. The sample includes some 620,000 distinct CDR3 sequences, under 20% of them seen just once.

The sequenced sample was blood. This sequence was found in a woman in her 30s with Graves' hyperthyroidism. V and J are TRBV7-2 and TRBJ2-1; D possibly corresponds to TRBD2 (6 bases). CDR3 nucleotides: TGTGCCAGCAGCCGGGACTCCCCCAGCTACAATGAGCAGTTCTTC. This encodes CASSRDSPSYNEQFF.